The text below deals with one T cell receptor (beta chain). Its antigen is unknown. The data belong to a study of blood T cells in healthy people across ages. Study-wide findings and caveats: Diversity of TCR beta correlated strongly with naive T cell percentage. Per million T cells, the diversity of TCR beta decreased roughly linearly as age advanced.

With a J-beta primer mix and a sample-barcoded 5' primer, a second PCR ran roughly 7 to 11 cycles. Each cDNA was tagged by a template-switch adaptor containing 12 random nucleotides. Any given sample supplied a minimum of 2.5 million CDR3-containing paired-end reads. Using its own MiXCR run on the 5' RACE reads, TCRdb lists one record per CDR3 protein. The top ten clones hold around 4% of a sample with around 1,600,000 distinct CDR3 sequences, approximately 43% of them seen once. The CDR3 totals 12 residues. The V end was cut by 7 bases, the J end by 0 bases, with 8 bases between. Germline values: CDR1 DFQATT, CDR2 SNEGSKA (reference sequence).

The chain couples TRBV20-1 to TRBJ2-3; D unclear. The receptor was derived from a woman younger than 35 in good health. The sample taken for sequencing was blood. The CDR3 nucleotides are TGCAGTGTCCCGGAGAGCACAGATACGCAGTATTTT. It translates to CSVPESTDTQYF.